Each of the 8 T cell receptor beta chains below was sequenced from the same sample in a study of shared clonotypes between healthy human individuals. Produced via immunoSEQ multiplex PCR; TCRdb's table is partial and in-frame only. The table includes more than 2,000,000 clones, 93% detected once. The material sequenced was naive CD4+ T cells from PBMCs. The sample's subset: CD45RA+ positively selected. The receptors were gathered from a man younger than 35 in good health. Some clones in this sample may be carry-over from other donors' samples.

V is TRBV4-3 and J is TRBJ2-4; D may be TRBD1 (6 bases). Germline V CDR1 and CDR2: LGHNA, YSLEER. This CDR3 comprises 17 residues. V shed 0 bases and J shed 0 bases, with 12 bases lying between them. The CDR3 coding sequence is TGCGCCAGCAGCCAAGATGTCAGGGGATTAGCCAAAAACATTCAGTACTTC. Translation gives CASSQDVRGLAKNIQYF.

V is TRBV6-5 and J is TRBJ2-1, with no clear D. This CDR3 region has 13 residues. Looked up from germline, CDR1 is MNHEY and CDR2 is SVGAGI. Trimming removed 6 bases at V and 5 bases at J, with 11 bases between. CDR3 DNA sequence: TGTGCCAGCAGCCGGGCCTGGGACAATGAGCAGTTCTTC. Translated, it gives CASSRAWDNEQFF.

The rearrangement uses TRBV15 and TRBJ2-7; weak D call: TRBD2 (5 bases). Germline V gene sequence: CDR1 LNHNV, CDR2 YYDKDF (reference sequence). The CDR3 is 16 residues long. V dropped 1 base and J dropped 7 bases, with 20 bases sitting between them. CDR3 coding DNA: TGTGCCACCAGCAGAGGCCGGTCGCAGGTTTGGGAGGAGCAGTACTTC. It codes for CATSRGRSQVWEEQYF.

The chain joins TRBV19 to TRBJ1-4, with D perhaps TRBD1 (5 bases). Trimming cost V 6 bases and J 4 bases, with 12 bases left between them. This CDR3 region has 14 residues. Germline V gives CDR1 LNHDA, CDR2 SQIVND (reference sequence). The CDR3 region is CASRSRGDNEKLFF. DNA of the CDR3: TGTGCCAGTAGGAGCCGGGGGGATAATGAAAAACTGTTTTTT.

Regarding this clone: Other DNA sequences from this sample encode an identical CDR3 as well. The rearrangement uses TRBV5-1 and TRBJ2-7; 8 bases match TRBD1. Germline CDR1 reads SGHRS; CDR2 reads YFSETQ. The CDR3 length is 13 residues. V trimming: 4 bases; J trimming: 4 bases; junction bases outside the gene matches: 4. In DNA form, the CDR3 reads TGCGCCAGCAGCCGGGACAGGATTTACGAGCAGTACTTC. Its protein is CASSRDRIYEQYF. Full variable domain (missing parts from reference TRBV5-1 and TRBJ2-7): KAGVTQTPRYLIKTRGQQVTLSCSPISGHRSVSWYQQTPGQGLQFLFEYFSETQRNKGNFPGRFSGRQFSNSRSEMNVSTLELGDSALYLCASSRDRIYEQYFGPGTRLTVT.

CDR3 bases: TGTGCCAGCAGCTTGGGGCACCGAAAAGAGACCCAGTACTTC. Translated: CASSLGHRKETQYF. V and J are TRBV5-4 and TRBJ2-5, with D unresolved. The V gene's germline CDR1 is SGHNT and CDR2 YYREEE (reference sequence). This CDR3 contains 14 residues. With 0 bases removed from V and 3 bases from J, the gap between germline ends came to 9 bases.

V is TRBV29-1 and J is TRBJ1-2; unclear D gene. This CDR3 region has 13 residues. From germline, CDR1 is SQVTM and CDR2 ANQGSEA. V was cut by 6 bases and J by 1 base, with 12 bases left in between. CDR3: CSVSRTVNYGYTF. CDR3 nucleotides: TGCAGCGTCTCCCGGACGGTTAACTATGGCTACACCTTC.

The chain couples TRBV5-6 to TRBJ2-7; D not resolved. This CDR3 is built from 15 residues. Trimming left V 1 base short and J 0 bases short, with 11 bases between. Germline V CDR1 and CDR2: SGHDT, YYEEEE. The CDR3 nucleotides read TGTGCCAGCAGCTTGTTGGGCAGGCACTCCTACGAGCAGTACTTC. Amino acid sequence: CASSLLGRHSYEQYF.